A selection of T cell receptor beta chains follows, all from one sample in a study of lymphopenia after photon versus proton radiotherapy. Only in-frame clones appear in the TCRdb table, and some are missing; sequencing was by immunoSEQ multiplex PCR. The table has tens of thousands of clones, more than 75% seen once. Sequencing used peripheral blood, obtained from a patient treated with photon-based radiotherapy. These receptors came from a man in his fifties or sixties with gastric cancer. CDR3s include the opening cysteine and the closing phenylalanine or tryptophan. A D gene is named only where the DNA matches it firmly. Part of the rows lack a size; the others show once, few, many or a class for expanded clones.

TRBV7-9	.	TRBD1	TRBJ1-2	TGTGCCAGCAGCTTTGGACAGGAGCTCTATGGCTACACCTTC	CASSFGQELYGYTF
TRBV6-5	once	.	TRBJ2-5	TGTGCCAGCAGTTACTGGTCAGGTCTAAACCAAGAGACCCAGTACTTC	CASSYWSGLNQETQYF
TRBV25-1	.	.	TRBJ1-4	TGTGCCAGCAGCGCCTCAGGGGCTCAAAAACTGTTTTTT	CASSASGAQKLFF
TRBV6-5	once	TRBD1	TRBJ1-2	TGTGCCAGCAGTTACTTAACAGGGGACGGTGGCTACACCTTC	CASSYLTGDGGYTF
TRBV7-3	.	.	TRBJ1-6	TGTGCCAGCAGCTTAAAGGGGGGTAATTCACCCCTCCACTTT	CASSLKGGNSPLHF
TRBV4-1	.	.	TRBJ2-1	TGCGCCAGCAGCCAAGCCGGGCTTGACAATGAGCAGTTCTTC	CASSQAGLDNEQFF
TRBV9	few	.	TRBJ1-1	TGTGCCAGCAGCGCCTTCGAAGGCACAGGGAACACTGAAGCTTTCTTT	CASSAFEGTGNTEAFF
TRBV11-2	.	TRBD1	TRBJ2-7	TGTGCCAGCAGCTTTATCGGGCCCGACAGGGGTCGAAGGGAGCAGTACTTC	CASSFIGPDRGRREQYF
TRBV30	.	TRBD2	TRBJ2-3	TGTGCCTGGGGGGATAAGCGGGAGACAGATACGCAGTATTTT	CAWGDKRETDTQYF
TRBV5-4	.	TRBD2	TRBJ2-1	TGTGCCAGCAGGCCTAGCGGTTTTCCCCACTCCTACAATGAGCAGTTCTTC	CASRPSGFPHSYNEQFF
TRBV15	.	.	TRBJ1-2	TGTGCCACCAGCAGAGATAGGAGGGCCAACTATGGCTACACCTTC	CATSRDRRANYGYTF
TRBV27	.	.	TRBJ2-1	TGTGCCAGCAGCACAGTGAGAGGAAGGAATGAGCAGTTCTTC	CASSTVRGRNEQFF
TRBV18	.	.	TRBJ1-2	TGTGCCAGCTCACCACCTCGGAACAGGGCCTATGGCTACACCTTC	CASSPPRNRAYGYTF
TRBV7-2	.	TRBD2	TRBJ2-1	TGTGCCAGCAGCCCCGGACTAGCGGGAGGCCTTCATGAGCGCGAGCAGTTCTTC	CASSPGLAGGLHEREQFF
TRBV9	.	.	TRBJ2-3	TGTGCCAGCAGCGTAGGACTAGGAGTCCGAACAGATACGCAGTATTTT	CASSVGLGVRTDTQYF
TRBV19	.	TRBD2	TRBJ2-1	TGTGCCAGTAGTATAGGGGAAGCGGGAAGCCGTGAGCAGTTCTTC	CASSIGEAGSREQFF
TRBV5-4	few	TRBD2	TRBJ2-7	TGTGCCAGCAGAGTGGGAGGGAGACGCGAGCAGTACTTC	CASRVGGRREQYF
TRBV9	.	.	TRBJ2-7	TGTGCCAGCAGCCCTGGACGGAATTACGAGCAGTACTTC	CASSPGRNYEQYF
TRBV7-2	.	.	TRBJ2-5	TGTGCCAGCAGCTTAGAGACCCAGTACTTC	CASSLETQYF
TRBV15	few	.	TRBJ1-2	TGTGCCACCAGCAAGGCGGGCAACTATGGCTACACCTTC	CATSKAGNYGYTF
TRBV10-3	.	.	TRBJ2-1	TGTGCCATCAGTGAAGGAGAGGGTTACAATGAGCAGTTCTTC	CAISEGEGYNEQFF
TRBV19	.	.	TRBJ2-7	TGTGCCAGTAGCACTCCGGGGGTCGAAAACTCCTACGAGCAGTACTTC	CASSTPGVENSYEQYF
TRBV4-2	.	.	TRBJ2-4	TGTGCCAGCAGCCAGACTCCGAGGAACATTCAGTACTTC	CASSQTPRNIQYF
TRBV19	.	TRBD2	TRBJ2-2	TGTGCCAGTACTCGACTAGCGTCGGCCGGGGAGCTGTTTTTT	CASTRLASAGELFF
TRBV15	.	TRBD2	TRBJ2-1	TGTGCCACCAGCAGAGATCTGAAAACGCGGGAGTCCTACAATGAGCAGTTCTTC	CATSRDLKTRESYNEQFF
TRBV19	.	TRBD2	TRBJ2-7	TGTGCCAGTAGTCGGACTAGCGGGAGTAAGTACGAGCAGTACTTC	CASSRTSGSKYEQYF
TRBV10-3	.	TRBD1	TRBJ2-7	TGTGCCATCAGTGAGCCTAGGACAGGGGCGGCCTACGAGCAGTACTTC	CAISEPRTGAAYEQYF
TRBV7-8	.	TRBD2	TRBJ2-3	TGTGCCAGCAGCTTAGGGACTAGGTCCCACACAGATACGCAGTATTTT	CASSLGTRSHTDTQYF
TRBV5-1	.	.	TRBJ2-7	TGCGCCAGCAGCAAGCTTGGAGGGGGCGCCGAGCAGTACTTC	CASSKLGGGAEQYF
TRBV5-8	.	.	TRBJ2-4	TGTGCCAGCAGCTTTAACTACGAGCGAAAAAACATTCAGTACTTC	CASSFNYERKNIQYF
TRBV18	.	TRBD1	TRBJ2-7	TGTGCCAGCTCACCAGGGACAGCAACTTACGAGCAGTACTTC	CASSPGTATYEQYF
TRBV6-1	.	.	TRBJ2-7	TGTGCCAGCAGTGAGGACGGTGTGAGGTACGAGCAGTACTTC	CASSEDGVRYEQYF
TRBV4-2	.	TRBD2	TRBJ2-7	TGTGCCAGCAGCCCCTCCGGGACTAGTACGTACGAGCAGTACTTC	CASSPSGTSTYEQYF
TRBV10-1	.	.	TRBJ1-5	TGCGCCAGCAGCTACCGGGCCGACAATCAGCCCCAGCATTTT	CASSYRADNQPQHF
TRBV6-5	.	TRBD1	TRBJ2-3	TGTGCCAGCAGTCTACAGGGGCATCAAGATACGCAGTATTTT	CASSLQGHQDTQYF
TRBV7-3	.	.	TRBJ2-1	TGTGCCAGCAGCTTAGCAGGGGCGAGTGAGCAGTTCTTC	CASSLAGASEQFF
TRBV30	.	.	TRBJ1-6	TGTGCCTGGACTCGGGCCGCGAGCTCCTATAATTCACCCCTCCACTTT	CAWTRAASSYNSPLHF
TRBV13	.	.	TRBJ2-7	TGTGCCAGCAGCTTGAGAGGCCAGGGCGCCTACGAGCAGTACTTC	CASSLRGQGAYEQYF
TRBV27	.	.	TRBJ1-1	TGTGCCAGCAGTTTATCAGGGTTGTCGAACACTGAAGCTTTCTTT	CASSLSGLSNTEAFF
TRBV5-1	few	TRBD2	TRBJ2-2	TGCGCCAGCAGCTTCTTCGGGGGGACCGGGGAGCTGTTTTTT	CASSFFGGTGELFF
TRBV30	few	TRBD1	TRBJ2-5	TGTGCCTGGAGTCCCGAGGCAGGGGGAGAGACCCAGTACTTC	CAWSPEAGGETQYF
TRBV5-6	.	TRBD1	TRBJ1-2	TGTGCCAGCAGCGGTATAGCACAGGGGGGCGTAACTGGCTACACCTTC	CASSGIAQGGVTGYTF
TRBV7-6	.	.	TRBJ2-1	TGTGCCAGCAGCTCACGGGACTCCGAGGGCGATGAGCAGTTCTTC	CASSSRDSEGDEQFF
TRBV6-5	.	.	TRBJ1-1	TGTGCCAGCATCGCTCTGGGACAGAACACTGAAGCTTTCTTT	CASIALGQNTEAFF
TRBV10-2	.	.	TRBJ2-2	TGCGCCAGCAGTGGGGACTTTGTTGCACAGGCCGGGGAGCTGTTTTTT	CASSGDFVAQAGELFF
TRBV7-8	few	TRBD2	TRBJ2-7	TGTGCCAGCAGCCCGGGAGCGGGGAGGGAGCAGTACTTC	CASSPGAGREQYF
TRBV5-5	.	.	TRBJ1-4	TGTGCCAGCAGTCCCCGGGGGGCCACCCTTAATGAAAAACTGTTTTTT	CASSPRGATLNEKLFF
TRBV11-1	.	TRBD2	TRBJ2-5	TGTGCCAGCAGCTTGGGCAAGCGGGAGAACGGGAAGACCCAGTACTTC	CASSLGKRENGKTQYF
TRBV5-1	once	.	TRBJ2-2	TGCGCCAGCAGTTTCGCCAGGGGGGCCGGGGAGCTGTTTTTT	CASSFARGAGELFF
TRBV7-2	.	.	TRBJ1-1	TGTGCCAGCAGCCCCCGGGGGCAGCGGGGTGAAGCTTTCTTT	CASSPRGQRGEAFF
TRBV4-1	.	.	TRBJ2-7	TGCGCCAGCAGCCCAACTGATCGCTACGAGCAGTACTTC	CASSPTDRYEQYF
TRBV4-2	.	TRBD2	TRBJ2-1	TGTGCCAGCAGCCAAGAGGCTAGCGGGGTCTCCTACAATGAGCAGTTCTTC	CASSQEASGVSYNEQFF
TRBV6-6	.	.	TRBJ2-1	TGTGCCAGCAGTTACCTAGGTTACAATGAGCAGTTCTTC	CASSYLGYNEQFF
TRBV4-1	.	.	TRBJ1-2	TGCGCCAGCAGCCAGGTCGCGGGGGAAGACTATGGCTACACCTTC	CASSQVAGEDYGYTF
TRBV5-6	.	TRBD1	TRBJ2-7	TGTGCCAGCGGCCGGGACAGGGGCAACGAGCAGTACTTC	CASGRDRGNEQYF